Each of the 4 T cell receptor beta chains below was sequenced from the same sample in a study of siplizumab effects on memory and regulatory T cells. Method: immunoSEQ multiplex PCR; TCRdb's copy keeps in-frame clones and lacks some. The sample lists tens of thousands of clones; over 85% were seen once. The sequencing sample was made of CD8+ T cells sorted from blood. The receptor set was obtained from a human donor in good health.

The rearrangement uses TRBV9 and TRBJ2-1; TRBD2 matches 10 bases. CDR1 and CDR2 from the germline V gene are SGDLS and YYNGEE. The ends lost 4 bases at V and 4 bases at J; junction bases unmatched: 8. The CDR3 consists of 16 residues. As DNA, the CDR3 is TGTGCCAGCAGCACCGAACTAGCGGGGACTTACAATGAGCAGTTCTTC. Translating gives CASSTELAGTYNEQFF.

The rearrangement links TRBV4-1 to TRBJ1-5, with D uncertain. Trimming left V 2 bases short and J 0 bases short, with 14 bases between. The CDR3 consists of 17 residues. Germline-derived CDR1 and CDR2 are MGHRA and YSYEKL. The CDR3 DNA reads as TGCGCCAGCAGCCAAATGCCATCGGAGAATAGCAATCAGCCCCAGCATTTT. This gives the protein CASSQMPSENSNQPQHF.

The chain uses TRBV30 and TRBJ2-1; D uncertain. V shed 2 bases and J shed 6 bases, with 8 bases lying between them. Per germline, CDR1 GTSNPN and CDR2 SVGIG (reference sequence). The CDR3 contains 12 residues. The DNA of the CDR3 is TGTGCCTGGAGTTATATGGGCAATGAGCAGTTCTTC. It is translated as CAWSYMGNEQFF.

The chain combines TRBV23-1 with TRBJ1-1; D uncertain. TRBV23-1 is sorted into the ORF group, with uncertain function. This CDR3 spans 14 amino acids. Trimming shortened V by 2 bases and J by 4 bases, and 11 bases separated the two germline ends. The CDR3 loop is CASSQGAAPTEAFF. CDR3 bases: TGCGCCAGCAGTCAAGGTGCTGCCCCCACTGAAGCTTTCTTT.